This T cell receptor (beta chain) was observed in a study of T cell changes during pregnancy in multiple sclerosis. The germline CDR1 and CDR2 sequences are SGHRS and YFSETQ. The V and J ends lost 5 bases and 4 bases respectively, with 13 bases between them. The CDR3 length is 15 residues. Assay: immunoSEQ multiplex PCR; the TCRdb copy retains only in-frame clones and omits some. The table lists around 69,000 clones, roughly 87% of them singletons. The chain employs TRBV5-1 and TRBJ2-6, with D possibly matching TRBD2 (5 bases). Sequenced material: peripheral blood, taken in the second trimester of pregnancy. The source is a female donor in good health, enrolled as a control in a pregnancy study. CDR3 amino acids: CASSPEGAGANVLTF. The DNA of the CDR3 is TGCGCCAGCAGTCCTGAGGGTGCCGGGGCCAACGTCCTGACTTTC. Based on the CDR3 plus reference TRBV5-1 and TRBJ2-6, the full variable domain is KAGVTQTPRYLIKTRGQQVTLSCSPISGHRSVSWYQQTPGQGLQFLFEYFSETQRNKGNFPGRFSGRQFSNSRSEMNVSTLELGDSALYLCASSPEGAGANVLTFGAGSRLTVL.